This TCR beta chain was recorded in a study of cytotoxic CD8 clonotypes in ibrutinib-treated CLL. This CDR3 has 13 residues. The ends were cut back, 7 bases at V and 5 bases at J, with 9 bases in the middle. Germline V lookup: CDR1 ENHRY, CDR2 SYGVKD. Here immunoSEQ multiplex PCR was the method, and the copy in TCRdb shows in-frame clones only, minus some. The sample contains 130,000 or so clones, 60% to 85% of which appear only once. This clonotype was sampled from a human donor with chronic lymphocytic leukemia. The chain links TRBV10-3 to TRBJ1-6; D not resolved. The sequenced sample was PBMCs, obtained after 12 months of ibrutinib treatment. CDR3 DNA: TGTGCCATCAAGGAGAAAAATAATTCACCCCTCCACTTT. Translating it yields CAIKEKNNSPLHF.